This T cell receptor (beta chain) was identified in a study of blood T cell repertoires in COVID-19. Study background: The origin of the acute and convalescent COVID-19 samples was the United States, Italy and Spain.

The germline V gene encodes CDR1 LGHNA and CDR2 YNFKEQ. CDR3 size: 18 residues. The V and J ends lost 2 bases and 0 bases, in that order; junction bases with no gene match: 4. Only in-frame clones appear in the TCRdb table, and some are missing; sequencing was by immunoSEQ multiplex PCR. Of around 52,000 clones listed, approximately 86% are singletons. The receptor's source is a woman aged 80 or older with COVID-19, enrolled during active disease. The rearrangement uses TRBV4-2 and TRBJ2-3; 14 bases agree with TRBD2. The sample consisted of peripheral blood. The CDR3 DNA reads TGTGCCAGCAGCCAAACGACTAGCGGGGGGGATAGCACAGATACGCAGTATTTT. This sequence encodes CASSQTTSGGDSTDTQYF.